These 27 T cell receptor beta chains came from one sample sequenced in a study of tissue T cells after allogeneic stem cell transplantation. Sequencing used immunoSEQ multiplex PCR; TCRdb keeps in-frame clones, though not all of them. Among some 22,000 clones listed, 69% were seen once. The specimen was blood. These receptor sequences come from a female BALB/c mouse in good health. Mouse strain MHC haplotype: H2-d.

Comments on this clone: These gene names are mouse names. The missing CDR3 end, 1 residue past where the read stops, is filled in from the germline J gene. The chain employs TRBV14 and TRBJ2-5, with TRBD1 matching 8 bases. Trimming cost V 5 bases and J 5 bases; bases outside gene matches: 7. Germline loops: CDR1 SGHDT, CDR2 FRDEAV. The CDR3 has 14 residues. CDR3 loop: CASSPDRAGDTQYF. The CDR3 bases that were read are TGTGCCAGCAGCCCGGACAGGGCGGGAGACACCCAGTAC.

This clone was recorded once. Gene and germline names: mouse. The observed sequence ends 1 residue before the CDR3 terminus, with the missing tail filled in from the germline J gene. The rearrangement uses TRBV19 and TRBJ2-5, with TRBD2 matching 7 bases. This CDR3 contains 14 residues. CDR1 is FNHDT and CDR2 is SITEND in the germline V gene (reference sequence). V shed 6 bases, J shed 2 bases, and the junction held 6 bases outside the gene matches. Partial CDR3 DNA: TGTGCCAGCAACAAAGGGACTGTCCAAGACACCCAGTAC. Amino acids: CASNKGTVQDTQY. The CDR3, in full, reads CASNKGTVQDTQYF.

As for this clone: The gene names here belong to mouse. The CDR3 is cut off 1 residue early in the read; its end comes from the germline J gene. The gene calls are TRBV13-2 and TRBJ1-2; D remains unclear. Trimming cost V 2 bases and J 4 bases, with 12 bases left between them. CDR1 NNHNN and CDR2 SYGAGS come from the germline V gene (reference sequence). The CDR3 sequence is 14 residues long. Incomplete CDR3 DNA: TGTGCCAGCGGTGAATGGCGCCGGGGCTCCGACTACACC. Translated, it gives CASGEWRRGSDYT. The complete CDR3 reads CASGEWRRGSDYTF.

Turning to this clone: The gene symbols are mouse symbols. The CDR3 goes on 1 residue after the read ends, and that part is filled in from the germline J gene. This chain links TRBV13-3 with TRBJ1-5; 7 nucleotides align to TRBD1. Germline CDR1 reads NNHDY; CDR2 reads SYVADS. This CDR3 contains 12 residues. J lost 4 bases, V lost 5 bases, and 0 bases had no gene match. The CDR3 bases that were read are TGTGCCAGCAGGGGACAGAACCAGGCTCCGCTT. Its translation is CASRGQNQAPL. The CDR3 reads in full as CASRGQNQAPLF.

This clone occurred a few times. Mouse names are used for the genes. With the read ending 1 residue before the CDR3 end, the germline J gene is used to fill in that end. The V call is TRBV1, the J call TRBJ1-4, with D unresolved. The CDR3 loop spans 12 amino acids. V shed 3 bases and J shed 5 bases, with 4 bases lying between them. Per the germline V gene, CDR1 is NSQYPW and CDR2 is LRSPGD (reference sequence). CDR3 loop: CTCSAQNERLFF. The CDR3 DNA, read in part, is TGCACCTGCAGTGCGCAAAACGAAAGATTATTT.

This clone has just a few counts. Gene and germline names: mouse. The read halts 1 residue ahead of the CDR3 end, with the missing end drawn from the germline J gene. The chain recombines TRBV24 with TRBJ1-5; 7 nucleotides agree with TRBD1. Germline values: CDR1 KGHTA, CDR2 FRNEEI. The CDR3 consists of 14 residues. V lost 4 bases and J lost 3; bases outside the gene matches: 3. The part of the CDR3 DNA that was read is TGTGCCAGCAGTCCCCGGGACAGCAACCAGGCTCCGCTT. Amino acid sequence: CASSPRDSNQAPL. The full CDR3 is CASSPRDSNQAPLF.

A remark on this clone: Gene names follow the mouse nomenclature. The read falls 1 residue short of the CDR3 end, and the missing part is taken from the germline J gene. V gene TRBV2 combines with J gene TRBJ2-1, with 7 bases lining up with TRBD2. CDR1 is LGHNA and CDR2 is YSYQKL in the germline V gene. This CDR3 region has 15 residues. The junction had 4 bases not matched to a gene; V was cut back by 4 bases and J by 1 base. The CDR3 DNA, read in part, is TGTGCCAGCAGCCCCGGGGGGGGGAACTATGCTGAGCAGTTC. This encodes CASSPGGGNYAEQF. The complete CDR3 protein is CASSPGGGNYAEQFF.

Points on this clone: Gene names denote mouse genes. The read gets to within 1 residue of the CDR3 end, and the germline J gene fills in the rest. This sequence joins TRBV13-3 and TRBJ1-2, with D unclear. Trimming cost V 1 base and J 0 bases, with 7 bases left between them. CDR1 and CDR2 from the germline V gene are NNHDY and SYVADS. CDR3 length equals 14 residues. CDR3 DNA, as far as it was read: TGTGCCAGCAGTGATTCAGCCCCAAACTCCGACTACACC. This encodes CASSDSAPNSDYT. The full CDR3 reads CASSDSAPNSDYTF.

Only one count was recorded for this clone. Mouse names are used for the genes. The CDR3 is cut off 1 residue early in the read; its end comes from the germline J gene. This chain uses TRBV13-1 with TRBJ2-3; 10 bases fit TRBD2. Germline trimming cut 6 bases from V and 1 base from J; bases unmatched to any gene: 5. Germline-derived CDR1 and CDR2 are NSHNY and SYGAGN. The CDR3 is made up of 15 amino acids. CDR3 DNA, as far as it was read: TGTGCCAGCAAGGACTGGGGGTCGGGTGCAGAAACGCTGTAT. It yields the protein CASKDWGSGAETLY. The full CDR3 protein reads CASKDWGSGAETLYF.

Remarks on this clone: Gene names are the mouse ones. The DNA ends 1 residue before the CDR3 does, and the rest of the CDR3 is filled in from the germline J gene. The J gene is TRBJ2-1, the V gene TRBV13-2; 8 nucleotides match TRBD2. The CDR3 contains 15 residues. Germline-derived CDR1 and CDR2 are NNHNN and SYGAGS (reference sequence). Unmatched junction bases numbered 2, after V lost 0 bases and J lost 3 bases. The CDR3 sequence is CASGDALGGYAEQFF. CDR3 bases read: TGTGCCAGCGGTGATGCGCTGGGGGGCTATGCTGAGCAGTTC.

To note about this clone: Each gene name is a mouse one. CDR3 in amino acids: CASGGRGRTEVFF. The DNA read from the CDR3 is TGTGCCAGCGGTGGCAGGGGGCGGACAGAAGTCTTC. The chain uses TRBV13-2 and TRBJ1-1; 8 bases line up with TRBD1. The CDR3 end lies 1 residue beyond the end of the read and is filled in from the germline J gene. The V and J ends lost 3 bases and 5 bases, in that order; junction bases with no gene match: 3. The germline gives CDR1 NNHNN, CDR2 SYGAGS (reference sequence). The CDR3 sequence is 13 residues long.

With regard to this clone: Genes here carry mouse names. The read falls 1 residue short of the CDR3 end, and the missing part is taken from the germline J gene. The chain employs TRBV5 and TRBJ1-5; 7 bases are shared with TRBD1. V shed 4 bases and J 0 bases; nucleotides not matched to a gene: 3. Germline V gene data show CDR1 as LGHNA and CDR2 as YNLKQL (reference sequence). This CDR3 region has 15 residues. This chain's CDR3 is CASSPQGNNNQAPLF. CDR3 bases read: TGTGCCAGCAGCCCACAGGGGAATAACAACCAGGCTCCGCTT.

As to this clone: Germline and genes here are mouse. The read finishes 1 residue shy of the CDR3 end, and the germline J gene is used to complete it. V and J are TRBV13-2 and TRBJ2-3; 8 bases line up with TRBD2. This CDR3 has 16 residues. Per germline, CDR1 NNHNN and CDR2 SYGAGS (reference sequence). V lost 1 base and J lost 4; bases outside the gene matches: 8. CDR3 DNA (partial): TGTGCCAGCGGTGATATCTCCCTGGGGGGTTCAGAAACGCTGTAT. This sequence encodes CASGDISLGGSETLY. In full, the CDR3 reads CASGDISLGGSETLYF.

Of note for this clone: All gene names here are mouse names. The read ends 1 residue shy of where the CDR3 ends; the end is completed using the germline J gene. The chain uses TRBV1 and TRBJ1-1, with 7 nucleotides matching TRBD1. The V gene end was trimmed by 0 bases and the J gene end by 5 bases; junction bases not matched to a gene: 3. Germline-derived CDR1 and CDR2 are NSQYPW and LRSPGD (reference sequence). This CDR3 has 14 residues. CDR3 DNA, as far as it was read: TGCACCTGCAGTGCAGAACAGGGGTGGACAGAAGTCTTC. It specifies CTCSAEQGWTEVF. The full CDR3 sequence reads CTCSAEQGWTEVFF.

The sample holds one count of this clone. Here the gene names and germline are mouse. CDR3 DNA (partial): TGTGCCAGCAGTGATCCTCGCACAGAAGTCTTC. Protein: CASSDPRTEVF. The full CDR3 protein is CASSDPRTEVFF. The rearrangement links TRBV13-1 to TRBJ1-1; D is uncertain. The missing CDR3 end, 1 residue past where the read stops, is filled in from the germline J gene. This CDR3 is built from 12 residues. Germline V gene sequence: CDR1 NSHNY, CDR2 SYGAGN. Between the trimmed V and J ends, which lost 1 base and 4 bases, there was a span of 5 bases.

About this clone: All gene names here are mouse names. The read terminates 1 residue before the CDR3 end, so the remaining end is supplied by the germline J gene. The chain uses TRBV13-1 and TRBJ1-1; unclear D gene. Trimming left V 2 bases short and J 8 bases short, with 4 bases between. Per the germline V gene, CDR1 is NSHNY and CDR2 is SYGAGN. The CDR3 is made up of 10 amino acids. The sequenced CDR3 bases are TGTGCCAGCAGTGACGGGGAAGTCTTC. Protein sequence: CASSDGEVF. The whole CDR3 is CASSDGEVFF.

In regard to this clone: The germline and genes are mouse ones. With the read ending 1 residue before the CDR3 end, the germline J gene is used to fill in that end. The chain uses TRBV13-2 and TRBJ2-7, with 7 bases matching TRBD1. There are 14 residues in the CDR3. Losses at the gene ends were 2 bases for V and 2 bases for J; bases not matched to a gene: 4. Germline-derived CDR1 and CDR2 are NNHNN and SYGAGS (reference sequence). CDR3 DNA, as far as it was read: TGTGCCAGCGGTGAGCCCACAGGGGCCTATGAACAGTAC. Residues: CASGEPTGAYEQY. The CDR3 in full is CASGEPTGAYEQYF.

As concerns this clone: Gene names refer to mouse genes. The read is 1 residue too short to cover the CDR3 end, so that end is filled in from the germline J gene. The chain combines TRBV1 with TRBJ2-2, with D maybe TRBD1 (6 bases). Looked up from germline, CDR1 is NSQYPW and CDR2 is LRSPGD (reference sequence). V was trimmed by 0 bases and J by 0 bases, leaving 8 bases between them. This CDR3 spans 16 amino acids. The CDR3 sequence is CTCSADEGANTGQLYF. The sequenced part of the CDR3 DNA is TGCACCTGCAGTGCAGATGAGGGGGCAAACACCGGGCAGCTCTAC.

Remarks on this clone: Genes and germline are mouse. The read halts 1 residue ahead of the CDR3 end, with the missing end drawn from the germline J gene. The chain recombines TRBV19 with TRBJ2-5; 9 bases map to TRBD2. CDR1 FNHDT and CDR2 SITEND come from the germline V gene (reference sequence). The CDR3 extends over 16 amino acids. After removal of 2 bases from V and 2 bases from J, the junction contained 6 bases not matched to a gene. CDR3 DNA, as far as it was read: TGTGCCAGCAGTATGCACTGGGGGGCCATCCAAGACACCCAGTAC. This sequence encodes CASSMHWGAIQDTQY. The full CDR3 protein is CASSMHWGAIQDTQYF.

Points on this clone: Here the gene names and germline are mouse. From the germline J gene comes the end of the CDR3, since the read stops 1 residue before it. The identical CDR3 is also encoded by other nucleotide sequences in the sample. The chain recombines TRBV1 with TRBJ2-7, with 12 bases matching TRBD2. The germline V gene has CDR1 NSQYPW and CDR2 LRSPGD (reference sequence). V lost 3 bases to trimming and J lost 4 bases; unmatched junction nucleotides: 1. This CDR3 contains 14 residues. CDR3 DNA (partial): TGCACCTGCAGTGCCGGGACTGGGGGGTATGAACAGTAC. Amino acid sequence: CTCSAGTGGYEQY. The entire CDR3 sequence reads CTCSAGTGGYEQYF. Combining the CDR3 with reference TRBV1 and TRBJ2-7 gives the whole variable domain VTLLEQNPRWRLVPRGQAVNLRCILKNSQYPWMSWYQQDLQKQLQWLFTLRSPGDKEVKSLPGADYLATRVTDTELRLQVANMSQGRTLYCTCSAGTGGYEQYFGPGTRLTVL.

A few counts support this clone. The genes and germline here are from mouse. CDR3 bases read: TGTGCCAGCAGCCAAGACGGGGATTCTGGAAATACGCTCTAT. Its protein is CASSQDGDSGNTLY. The whole CDR3 sequence reads CASSQDGDSGNTLYF. J is TRBJ1-3 and V is TRBV2; D is unclear. Read data end 1 residue before the CDR3 end; the end is taken from the germline J gene. This CDR3 region has 15 residues. V was pared by 0 bases and J by 0 bases, with 6 bases between. Germline CDR1 LGHNA, CDR2 YSYQKL.

As regards this clone: Germline and genes: mouse. Read data end 1 residue before the CDR3 end; the end is taken from the germline J gene. Other DNA sequences in the sample encode the same CDR3. The chain links TRBV4 to TRBJ2-7, with D possibly TRBD2 on 6 matching bases. The CDR3 has 14 amino acids. Germline CDR1 reads LGHDT; CDR2 reads YNNKQL (reference sequence). V was shortened by 3 bases and J by 0 bases, with 9 bases between the two germline ends. The sequenced CDR3 bases are TGTGCCAGCAGCTACGGGGGGAGCTCCTATGAACAGTAC. It yields the protein CASSYGGSSYEQY. The entire CDR3 sequence reads CASSYGGSSYEQYF.

As for this clone: Gene names are the mouse ones. The read gets to within 1 residue of the CDR3 end, and the germline J gene fills in the rest. This chain joins TRBV13-3 and TRBJ1-1, with TRBD1 matching 7 bases. V shed 3 bases, J shed 1 base, and the junction held 6 bases outside the gene matches. CDR1 NNHDY and CDR2 SYVADS come from the germline V gene. The CDR3 is 15 residues long. The covered CDR3 bases are TGTGCCAGCAGTGCATACCGGGACAGAAACACAGAAGTCTTC. Its protein product is CASSAYRDRNTEVF. The complete CDR3 sequence is CASSAYRDRNTEVFF.

This clone was counted between two and nine times. The genes and germline here are from mouse. The covered CDR3 bases are TGTGCCTGGAGGGACAATTCTGGAAATACGCTCTAT. This sequence encodes CAWRDNSGNTLY. From start to end, the CDR3 is CAWRDNSGNTLYF. The chain employs TRBV31 and TRBJ1-3; D possibly corresponds to TRBD1 (5 bases). Read coverage stops 1 residue before the CDR3 terminus; the germline J gene supplies the remainder. V lost 3 bases and J lost 0, with 6 bases in between. The CDR3 has 13 amino acids. Germline V CDR1 and CDR2: GKSSPN, SITVG. Complete variable domain (other parts from reference TRBV31 and TRBJ1-3): AQTIHQWPVAEIKAVGSPLSLGCTIKGKSSPNLYWYWQATGGTLQQLFYSITVGQVESVVQLNLSASRPKDDQFILSTEKLLLSHSGFYLCAWRDNSGNTLYFGEGSRLIVV.

This clone has only a few counts. The germline and genes are mouse ones. The sequence runs out 1 residue before the end of the CDR3; the remainder is reconstructed from the germline J gene. The V and J genes are TRBV13-2 and TRBJ2-7; 7 nucleotides align to TRBD1. There are 12 residues in the CDR3. With V trimmed by 3 bases and J by 7 bases, 4 bases remained unmatched. CDR1 NNHNN and CDR2 SYGAGS come from the germline V gene (reference sequence). The CDR3 protein is CASGATGVEQYF. The sequenced part of the CDR3 DNA is TGTGCCAGCGGTGCCACAGGGGTCGAACAGTAC.

On this clone: Germline and genes: mouse. The read halts 1 residue ahead of the CDR3 end, with the missing end drawn from the germline J gene. The chain carries TRBV16 and TRBJ2-1; D is perhaps TRBD2 (6 bases). V lost 1 base, J lost 3 bases, and 10 bases lay in between. This CDR3 spans 15 amino acids. Germline CDR1 reads SGHSA; CDR2 reads FRNQAP. Partial CDR3 DNA: TGTGCAAGCAGCTTAGTGGGGGAGGGCTATGCTGAGCAGTTC. Protein sequence: CASSLVGEGYAEQF. The CDR3 in full is CASSLVGEGYAEQFF.

This clone was seen a few times. The listed genes are named as in mouse. The read terminates 1 residue before the CDR3 end, so the remaining end is supplied by the germline J gene. The chain has TRBV13-1 and TRBJ2-7; a weak D match, TRBD1 (6 bases). This CDR3 region has 13 residues. V shed 3 bases and J shed 2 bases, with 9 bases lying between them. Germline loops: CDR1 NSHNY, CDR2 SYGAGN. The CDR3 spells CASSGGQTYEQYF. The sequenced part of the CDR3 DNA is TGTGCCAGCAGTGGGGGACAAACCTATGAACAGTAC.